Listed here are 5 T cell receptor beta chains from one sample, sequenced in a study of T cell repertoires in cytomegalovirus infection. TCRdb re-derived calls from the reads in MiXCR, one entry per CDR3 protein. The table has roughly 700,000 distinct CDR3 sequences, 30% to 40% seen once. Their antigen targets remain unknown. The material was cultured PBMCs, obtained from culture after CMV antigen stimulation. The receptor source for this set is a human donor in good health (CMV status not recorded). Some clones in this sample may be carry-over from other donors' samples.

There are a few counts of this clonotype. The J gene is TRBJ2-1, the V gene TRBV12-3 or TRBV12-4; D not certain. Trimming stripped 6 bases from V and 9 bases from J, with 15 bases between. The CDR3 has 13 amino acids. The CDR3 DNA sequence: TGTGCCAGCAGAACTTCAAGAAAGGTTGAGCAGTTCTTC. Translated, it gives CASRTSRKVEQFF.

V gene TRBV20-1 combines with J gene TRBJ2-2, with D unclear. CDR1 and CDR2 (germline): DFQATT, SNEGSKA (reference sequence). V was shortened by 5 bases and J by 7 bases, with 17 bases between the two germline ends. This CDR3 comprises 14 residues. The CDR3 bases are TGCAGTGCTTTTGTCGGAGCACTCGACGGGGAGCTGTTTTTT. This sequence encodes CSAFVGALDGELFF.

The V gene is TRBV20-1, the J gene TRBJ2-2; a possible D gene is TRBD2 (6 bases). In germline, CDR1 is DFQATT, CDR2 SNEGSKA (reference sequence). V lost 5 bases and J 4 bases, leaving 11 bases between the germline ends. The CDR3 spans 13 residues. The CDR3 sequence is CSAQGLSTGELFF. The CDR3 DNA reads as TGCAGTGCTCAGGGACTCTCCACCGGGGAGCTGTTTTTT.

The J gene is TRBJ1-5, the V gene TRBV19; a weak D match, TRBD1 (5 bases). Germline V gives CDR1 LNHDA, CDR2 SQIVND (reference sequence). The CDR3 consists of 16 residues. V was trimmed by 3 bases and J by 3 bases, leaving 15 bases between them. The CDR3 DNA is TGTGCCAGTAGTATCACCCGACAAGGGGACAATCAGCCCCAGCATTTT. Translating gives CASSITRQGDNQPQHF.

This rearrangement joins TRBV27 to TRBJ2-7; D might be TRBD1 or TRBD2, each matching 5 bases. V shed 5 bases and J shed 6 bases, with 20 bases lying between them. The CDR3 sequence is 15 residues long. The germline CDR1 and CDR2 sequences are MNHEY and SMNVEV (reference sequence). As DNA, the CDR3 is TGTGCCAGCAGTCTTATCGGTGATGGGGGAACCGAGCAGTACTTC. This codes for CASSLIGDGGTEQYF.